These T cell receptor beta chains were read from a single sample in a study of T cells of healthy individuals. TCRdb re-analysed the 5' RACE reads in MiXCR, keeping a single row per CDR3 protein. The sample consists of approximately 52,000 distinct CDR3 sequences, roughly 14% of them appearing once. The source of these receptors is a human donor in good health. CDR3s include the opening cysteine and the closing phenylalanine or tryptophan. A D gene is named only where the DNA matches it firmly. Rows give clone size only sometimes, using once, few, many, or a class for an expanded clone.

v_gene: TRBV20-1
len: 12
d_gene: .
j_gene: TRBJ1-2
abundance: many
CDR3aa: CSARTGNYGYTF
CDR3nt: TGCAGTGCTAGAACAGGGAACTATGGCTACACCTTC

v_gene: TRBV11-1
len: 12
d_gene: .
j_gene: TRBJ2-7
abundance: .
CDR3aa: CASSLPGLEQYF
CDR3nt: TGTGCCAGCAGCTTACCGGGACTCGAGCAGTACTTC

v_gene: TRBV11-2
len: 14
d_gene: TRBD2
j_gene: TRBJ2-5
abundance: many
CDR3aa: CASSLISGRETQYF
CDR3nt: TGTGCCAGCAGCTTAATCAGCGGGAGGGAGACCCAGTACTTC

v_gene: TRBV7-9
len: 15
d_gene: .
j_gene: TRBJ2-7
abundance: few
CDR3aa: CASSPVGPTRGEQYF
CDR3nt: TGTGCCAGCAGCCCCGTAGGACCGACTAGAGGCGAGCAGTACTTC

v_gene: TRBV2
len: 14
d_gene: .
j_gene: TRBJ1-1
abundance: many
CDR3aa: CASTAALMNTEAFF
CDR3nt: TGTGCCAGCACGGCAGCGTTGATGAACACTGAAGCTTTCTTT

v_gene: TRBV24-1
len: 16
d_gene: TRBD1
j_gene: TRBJ2-2
abundance: many
CDR3aa: CATSDPGQGARGELFF
CDR3nt: TGTGCCACCAGTGATCCTGGACAGGGGGCCCGCGGGGAGCTGTTTTTT

v_gene: TRBV15
len: 17
d_gene: TRBD2
j_gene: TRBJ2-1
abundance: .
CDR3aa: CATSRVSGRNSYNEQFF
CDR3nt: TGTGCCACCAGCAGAGTTAGCGGGAGGAACTCCTACAATGAGCAGTTCTTC

v_gene: TRBV5-1
len: 15
d_gene: .
j_gene: TRBJ2-3
abundance: .
CDR3aa: CASSFPAASTDTQYF
CDR3nt: TGCGCCAGCAGCTTTCCGGCGGCTAGCACAGATACGCAGTATTTT

v_gene: TRBV12-5
len: 19
d_gene: TRBD2
j_gene: TRBJ2-1
abundance: many
CDR3aa: CASGLVPDGRDPFYNEQFF
CDR3nt: TGTGCTAGTGGTTTGGTACCTGACGGGAGGGACCCCTTCTACAATGAGCAGTTCTTC

v_gene: TRBV3-1
len: 17
d_gene: TRBD1
j_gene: TRBJ2-1
abundance: few
CDR3aa: CASSQDPPGGLNNEQFF
CDR3nt: TGTGCCAGCAGCCAAGATCCCCCAGGGGGTCTAAACAATGAGCAGTTCTTC

v_gene: TRBV6-5
len: 16
d_gene: TRBD2
j_gene: TRBJ2-7
abundance: many
CDR3aa: CASSYRATSASGEQYF
CDR3nt: TGTGCCAGCAGTTATCGCGCGACTAGCGCTTCGGGCGAGCAGTACTTC

v_gene: TRBV2
len: 13
d_gene: .
j_gene: TRBJ1-1
abundance: .
CDR3aa: CASSEAGGTEAFF
CDR3nt: TGTGCCAGCAGTGAAGCGGGGGGAACTGAAGCTTTCTTT

v_gene: TRBV12-3/TRBV12-4
len: 14
d_gene: .
j_gene: TRBJ2-1
abundance: many
CDR3aa: CASSDWVTYNEQFF
CDR3nt: TGTGCCAGCAGTGATTGGGTGACCTACAATGAGCAGTTCTTC

v_gene: TRBV3-1
len: 14
d_gene: TRBD1
j_gene: TRBJ1-1
abundance: few
CDR3aa: CASSQADRGTEAFF
CDR3nt: TGTGCCAGCAGCCAGGCTGACAGGGGCACTGAAGCTTTCTTT

v_gene: TRBV5-1
len: 15
d_gene: .
j_gene: TRBJ2-7
abundance: once
CDR3aa: CASSSPGTTLAEQYF
CDR3nt: TGCGCCAGCAGCTCGCCAGGCACGACCCTTGCCGAGCAGTACTTC

v_gene: TRBV30
len: 12
d_gene: .
j_gene: TRBJ1-2
abundance: few
CDR3aa: CAWRLAPNGYTF
CDR3nt: TGTGCCTGGAGACTCGCTCCCAATGGCTACACCTTC

v_gene: TRBV5-5
len: 14
d_gene: .
j_gene: TRBJ1-6
abundance: many
CDR3aa: CASSLRGYNSPLHF
CDR3nt: TGTGCCAGCAGCTTGCGGGGTTATAATTCACCCCTCCACTTT

v_gene: TRBV27
len: 12
d_gene: .
j_gene: TRBJ2-1
abundance: many
CDR3aa: CASSSPAREQFF
CDR3nt: TGTGCCAGCAGTTCCCCCGCGCGGGAGCAGTTCTTC

v_gene: TRBV7-9
len: 13
d_gene: .
j_gene: TRBJ1-1
abundance: many
CDR3aa: CASSVPGPTEAFF
CDR3nt: TGTGCCAGCAGCGTGCCGGGGCCCACTGAAGCTTTCTTT

v_gene: TRBV7-3
len: 19
d_gene: TRBD2
j_gene: TRBJ2-3
abundance: few
CDR3aa: CASSLLGTSGGLSTDTQYF
CDR3nt: TGTGCCAGCAGCTTATTAGGGACTAGCGGGGGACTATCCACAGATACGCAGTATTTT

v_gene: TRBV12-3/TRBV12-4
len: 13
d_gene: .
j_gene: TRBJ2-7
abundance: .
CDR3aa: CASSLDSTYEQYF
CDR3nt: TGTGCCAGCAGTTTAGACTCGACCTACGAGCAGTACTTC

v_gene: TRBV7-9
len: 15
d_gene: .
j_gene: TRBJ1-1
abundance: .
CDR3aa: CASSLVIQGVTEAFF
CDR3nt: TGTGCCAGCAGCTTAGTAATCCAGGGCGTCACTGAAGCTTTCTTT

v_gene: TRBV5-1
len: 13
d_gene: .
j_gene: TRBJ2-5
abundance: .
CDR3aa: CASSPMQVETQYF
CDR3nt: TGCGCCAGCAGCCCTATGCAAGTAGAGACCCAGTACTTC

v_gene: TRBV19
len: 14
d_gene: TRBD2
j_gene: TRBJ2-2
abundance: .
CDR3aa: CASRLAGPAGELFF
CDR3nt: TGTGCCAGTCGCCTAGCGGGGCCCGCCGGGGAGCTGTTTTTT

v_gene: TRBV19
len: 14
d_gene: TRBD1
j_gene: TRBJ1-5
abundance: many
CDR3aa: CASARQGVDQPQHF
CDR3nt: TGTGCCAGTGCGAGACAGGGGGTAGATCAGCCCCAGCATTTT

v_gene: TRBV2
len: 14
d_gene: TRBD1
j_gene: TRBJ1-2
abundance: .
CDR3aa: CASSDIKGAMDYTF
CDR3nt: TGTGCCAGCAGTGATATAAAGGGGGCGATGGACTACACCTTC

v_gene: TRBV20-1
len: 15
d_gene: TRBD1
j_gene: TRBJ1-4
abundance: .
CDR3aa: CSAQDVQGPAGKLFF
CDR3nt: TGCAGTGCTCAGGACGTACAGGGGCCAGCGGGGAAACTGTTTTTT

v_gene: TRBV6-2/TRBV6-3
len: 11
d_gene: .
j_gene: TRBJ2-5
abundance: few
CDR3aa: CASSYKETQYF
CDR3nt: TGTGCCAGCAGTTACAAAGAGACCCAGTACTTC

v_gene: TRBV2
len: 12
d_gene: .
j_gene: TRBJ1-1
abundance: .
CDR3aa: CAREDKGPEAFF
CDR3nt: TGTGCCAGGGAGGACAAGGGCCCTGAAGCTTTCTTT

v_gene: TRBV12-3/TRBV12-4
len: 15
d_gene: .
j_gene: TRBJ1-1
abundance: .
CDR3aa: CASSRPQGVGTEAFF
CDR3nt: TGTGCCAGCAGTCGACCTCAGGGAGTCGGCACTGAAGCTTTCTTT

v_gene: TRBV2
len: 14
d_gene: .
j_gene: TRBJ2-2
abundance: .
CDR3aa: CASNLDSNTGELFF
CDR3nt: TGTGCCAGCAACCTGGACTCGAACACCGGGGAGCTGTTTTTT

v_gene: TRBV20-1
len: 14
d_gene: TRBD2
j_gene: TRBJ2-3
abundance: few
CDR3aa: CSASPGGTTDTQYF
CDR3nt: TGCAGTGCTAGCCCGGGAGGGACCACAGATACGCAGTATTTT

v_gene: TRBV10-3
len: 14
d_gene: .
j_gene: TRBJ2-3
abundance: .
CDR3aa: CAISESGGRDTQYF
CDR3nt: TGTGCCATCAGTGAGTCGGGGGGCAGAGATACGCAGTATTTT

v_gene: TRBV19
len: 15
d_gene: TRBD1
j_gene: TRBJ1-5
abundance: many
CDR3aa: CASTLQGGTNQPQHF
CDR3nt: TGTGCCAGTACCCTACAGGGGGGGACCAATCAGCCCCAGCATTTT

v_gene: TRBV29-1
len: 13
d_gene: TRBD1
j_gene: TRBJ1-4
abundance: .
CDR3aa: CSVEGTGQEKLFF
CDR3nt: TGCAGCGTTGAAGGGACAGGGCAAGAAAAACTGTTTTTT

v_gene: TRBV30
len: 15
d_gene: .
j_gene: TRBJ2-7
abundance: .
CDR3aa: CAWSLSFSGTYEQYF
CDR3nt: TGTGCCTGGAGCCTTTCCTTTTCAGGGACCTACGAGCAGTACTTC

v_gene: TRBV20-1
len: 13
d_gene: TRBD2
j_gene: TRBJ2-1
abundance: few
CDR3aa: CSAEREPRNEQFF
CDR3nt: TGCAGTGCTGAGCGGGAGCCCCGCAATGAGCAGTTCTTC

v_gene: TRBV20-1
len: 13
d_gene: .
j_gene: TRBJ1-2
abundance: many
CDR3aa: CSAATASGYGYTF
CDR3nt: TGCAGTGCCGCAACAGCTTCAGGCTATGGCTACACCTTC

v_gene: TRBV6-6
len: 15
d_gene: TRBD1
j_gene: TRBJ1-5
abundance: .
CDR3aa: CASSPGTGGIQPQHF
CDR3nt: TGTGCCAGCAGCCCCGGGACAGGGGGCATTCAGCCCCAGCATTTT

v_gene: TRBV5-1
len: 16
d_gene: TRBD2
j_gene: TRBJ2-3
abundance: few
CDR3aa: CASSPLTSGSTDTQYF
CDR3nt: TGCGCCAGCAGCCCCCTGACTAGCGGGTCGACAGATACGCAGTATTTT

v_gene: TRBV7-2
len: 15
d_gene: TRBD1
j_gene: TRBJ2-2
abundance: few
CDR3aa: CASHRGGKNTGELFF
CDR3nt: TGTGCCAGCCACCGAGGGGGCAAGAACACCGGGGAGCTGTTTTTT

v_gene: TRBV5-1
len: 17
d_gene: TRBD1
j_gene: TRBJ1-1
abundance: .
CDR3aa: CASTRTFDRVMNTEAFF
CDR3nt: TGCGCCAGCACCCGGACGTTCGACAGGGTCATGAACACTGAAGCTTTCTTT

v_gene: TRBV28
len: 14
d_gene: .
j_gene: TRBJ2-3
abundance: few
CDR3aa: CASSPGGRTDTQYF
CDR3nt: TGTGCCAGCAGTCCAGGGGGGCGCACAGATACGCAGTATTTT

v_gene: TRBV10-3
len: 15
d_gene: TRBD2
j_gene: TRBJ2-5
abundance: few
CDR3aa: CAISEEASGRETQYF
CDR3nt: TGTGCCATCAGTGAGGAGGCTAGCGGGAGAGAGACCCAGTACTTC

v_gene: TRBV12-3/TRBV12-4
len: 14
d_gene: .
j_gene: TRBJ2-3
abundance: many
CDR3aa: CASSTDGYTDTQYF
CDR3nt: TGTGCCAGCAGTACGGACGGGTACACAGATACGCAGTATTTT

v_gene: TRBV4-2
len: 15
d_gene: TRBD1
j_gene: TRBJ1-1
abundance: few
CDR3aa: CASSPSGQGVIEAFF
CDR3nt: TGTGCCAGCAGCCCGAGTGGACAGGGGGTCATTGAAGCTTTCTTT

v_gene: TRBV20-1
len: 14
d_gene: .
j_gene: TRBJ1-1
abundance: many
CDR3aa: CSAKKGRSNTEAFF
CDR3nt: TGCAGTGCTAAGAAGGGACGGTCGAACACTGAAGCTTTCTTT

v_gene: TRBV10-2
len: 16
d_gene: TRBD2
j_gene: TRBJ2-7
abundance: few
CDR3aa: CASSGGRGPTTDEQYF
CDR3nt: TGCGCCAGCAGTGGAGGGAGGGGACCGACTACTGACGAGCAGTACTTC

v_gene: TRBV2
len: 14
d_gene: TRBD1
j_gene: TRBJ1-5
abundance: .
CDR3aa: CASSQDRANQPQHF
CDR3nt: TGTGCCAGCAGTCAGGACAGGGCAAATCAGCCCCAGCATTTT

v_gene: TRBV4-3
len: 15
d_gene: .
j_gene: TRBJ2-2
abundance: many
CDR3aa: CASSQALANTGELFF
CDR3nt: TGCGCCAGCAGCCAAGCTCTAGCGAACACCGGGGAGCTGTTTTTT

v_gene: TRBV7-2
len: 17
d_gene: .
j_gene: TRBJ2-1
abundance: .
CDR3aa: CASSLISRSFQSNEQFF
CDR3nt: TGTGCCAGCAGCTTGATAAGCAGGTCTTTTCAGTCGAATGAGCAGTTCTTC

v_gene: TRBV12-3/TRBV12-4
len: 13
d_gene: .
j_gene: TRBJ1-1
abundance: few
CDR3aa: CASSFATNTEAFF
CDR3nt: TGTGCCAGCAGTTTCGCTACTAACACTGAAGCTTTCTTT

v_gene: TRBV20-1
len: 15
d_gene: TRBD2
j_gene: TRBJ2-7
abundance: .
CDR3aa: CSARSILADSYEQYF
CDR3nt: TGCAGTGCTAGATCTATACTAGCGGACTCCTACGAGCAGTACTTC

v_gene: TRBV20-1
len: 12
d_gene: .
j_gene: TRBJ2-7
abundance: many
CDR3aa: CSATDSSAEQYF
CDR3nt: TGCAGTGCTACAGACTCCAGCGCCGAGCAGTACTTC

v_gene: TRBV9
len: 15
d_gene: .
j_gene: TRBJ1-1
abundance: many
CDR3aa: CASSSRGGSNTEAFF
CDR3nt: TGTGCCAGCAGCTCCCGGGGGGGATCGAACACTGAAGCTTTCTTT

v_gene: TRBV20-1
len: 14
d_gene: .
j_gene: TRBJ2-3
abundance: many
CDR3aa: CSAPYRADTDTQYF
CDR3nt: TGCAGTGCTCCCTATCGAGCGGACACAGATACGCAGTATTTT

v_gene: TRBV7-6
len: 15
d_gene: .
j_gene: TRBJ2-7
abundance: .
CDR3aa: CASSLEGNPAYEQYF
CDR3nt: TGTGCCAGCAGCTTAGAAGGGAACCCGGCCTACGAGCAGTACTTC

v_gene: TRBV12-3/TRBV12-4
len: 14
d_gene: TRBD1
j_gene: TRBJ1-5
abundance: .
CDR3aa: CASRQGASNQPQHF
CDR3nt: TGTGCCAGCAGACAGGGGGCAAGCAATCAGCCCCAGCATTTT

v_gene: TRBV19
len: 14
d_gene: .
j_gene: TRBJ2-5
abundance: many
CDR3aa: CASSPPGHQETQYF
CDR3nt: TGTGCCAGTAGTCCCCCGGGACACCAAGAGACCCAGTACTTC